This TCR beta chain was documented in a study of CD8 T cells in ankylosing spondylitis. Overall study findings and caveats: A TCR beta motif made of about 8 highly homologous variants seemed typical of ankylosing spondylitis blood. Reportedly, matched ankylosing spondylitis synovial fluid was significantly enriched for disease-linked clones. Earlier literature documents some of the motif variants in reactive arthritis synovial fluid and blood.

The CDR3 has 13 residues. Per germline, CDR1 SGHRS and CDR2 YFSETQ. The V gene lost 0 bases and the J gene lost 6 bases, with 9 bases spanning the gap. One entry per CDR3 protein, called by TCRdb with MiXCR from the 5' RACE reads. The data contain roughly 700,000 distinct CDR3 sequences, around a fifth of them seen just once; the ten biggest clones take up 19%. Regarding this clonotype: Antigen specificity is unknown.

Sequencing was performed on blood, either unsorted or a sorted T cell fraction (not recorded which). The chain couples TRBV5-1 to TRBJ1-2; tentative D call: TRBD1 (5 bases). The TCR was taken from a male donor with ankylosing spondylitis. The chain's CDR3 is CASSLDGGDGYTF. DNA for the CDR3: TGCGCCAGCAGCTTGGATGGGGGGGATGGCTACACCTTC.